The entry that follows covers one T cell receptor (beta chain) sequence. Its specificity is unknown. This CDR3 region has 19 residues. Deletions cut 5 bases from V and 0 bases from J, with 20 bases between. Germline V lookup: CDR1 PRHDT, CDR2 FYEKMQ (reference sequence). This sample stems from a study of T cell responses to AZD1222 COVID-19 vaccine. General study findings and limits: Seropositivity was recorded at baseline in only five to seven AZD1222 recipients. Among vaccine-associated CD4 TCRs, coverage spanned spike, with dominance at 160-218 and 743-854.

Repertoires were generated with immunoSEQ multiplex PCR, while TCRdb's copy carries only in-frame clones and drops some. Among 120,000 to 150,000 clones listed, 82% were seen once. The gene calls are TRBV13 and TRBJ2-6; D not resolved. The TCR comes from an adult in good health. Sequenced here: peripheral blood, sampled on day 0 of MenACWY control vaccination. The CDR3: CASSPGIRAQSSGANVLTF. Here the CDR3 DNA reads TGTGCCAGCAGCCCAGGAATCCGGGCCCAGAGCTCTGGGGCCAACGTCCTGACTTTC.